The rows below give T cell receptor beta chains drawn from one sample of a study of CD8 T cells in ankylosing spondylitis. One entry per CDR3 protein results from TCRdb running MiXCR on the 5' RACE reads. The sample consists of 200,000 to 300,000 distinct CDR3 sequences, under 30% of them appearing once. The sequenced material came from blood, either unsorted or a sorted T cell fraction (not recorded which). The origin of the receptors is a male donor with ankylosing spondylitis or in good health (not recorded which). CDR3s include the opening cysteine and the closing phenylalanine or tryptophan. Fields, in order: clone size, V gene, J gene, D gene, CDR3 protein, CDR3 DNA. A D gene is named only where the DNA matches it firmly. Expanded clones are given a class, and other clones once, few, many or no size at all.

>.|TRBV5-4|TRBJ1-4|TRBD1
CASSLKGTGRANEKLFF
TGTGCCAGCAGCTTGAAAGGGACAGGGAGGGCTAATGAAAAACTGTTTTTT
>.|TRBV7-2|TRBJ1-2|TRBD1
CASSLDRALANYGYTF
TGTGCCAGCAGCTTGGACAGGGCTTTAGCTAACTATGGCTACACCTTC
>many|TRBV24-1|TRBJ2-1|.
CATSDLRMGPGEQFF
TGTGCCACCAGTGATTTACGGATGGGACCAGGTGAGCAGTTCTTC
>few|TRBV6-1|TRBJ2-1|TRBD2
CASSPGGLAGSNEQFF
TGTGCCAGCAGCCCGGGCGGACTAGCGGGGTCGAATGAGCAGTTCTTC
>.|TRBV12-3/TRBV12-4|TRBJ2-1|TRBD2
CASSPRGLAGEQFF
TGTGCCAGCAGTCCGCGGGGACTAGCGGGCGAGCAGTTCTTC
>few|TRBV12-3/TRBV12-4|TRBJ1-1|.
CASSLVRDRAFF
TGTGCCAGCAGTTTAGTCAGGGATAGAGCTTTCTTT
>many|TRBV29-1|TRBJ2-3|.
CSVPLHARSSTDTQYF
TGCAGCGTCCCACTCCATGCACGCTCTAGCACAGATACGCAGTATTTT
>.|TRBV5-5|TRBJ2-3|TRBD2
CASRPRRREGKDTQYF
TGTGCCAGCAGACCACGGAGACGGGAGGGGAAGGATACGCAGTATTTT
>many|TRBV29-1|TRBJ1-1|TRBD1
CSATISGQKNTEAFF
TGCAGCGCAACAATCTCGGGACAGAAGAACACTGAAGCTTTCTTT
>few|TRBV6-8|TRBJ2-5|TRBD2
CASTIRGSGGAGETQYF
TGTGCCAGCACCATACGGGGGAGCGGGGGAGCCGGGGAGACCCAGTACTTC
>.|TRBV2|TRBJ2-4|TRBD1
CASTTGTGDIQYF
TGTGCCAGTACCACCGGGACAGGGGACATTCAGTACTTC